This T cell receptor (beta chain) was recovered during a study of CD8+ T cells in alopecia areata. Study in general: Twice daily, treated patients received 5 to 10 mg of oral tofacitinib.

RNA extraction and reverse transcription yielded cDNA as sequencing template. The method was immunoSEQ multiplex PCR; TCRdb's version includes in-frame clones alone and lacks a portion of them. The sample shows roughly 190,000 clones, around three fifths of them seen only once. Treatment denoted: oral pan-JAK inhibitor, 5-10 mg twice daily. It was from alopecia areata patients that lesional scalp punch biopsies and peripheral blood were collected. CDR3 length: 16 amino acids. Trimming at V came to 3 bases and at J to 6 bases, leaving 10 bases not matched to a gene. From germline, CDR1 is SGHAT and CDR2 FQNNGV. Study findings and constraints: Tofacitinib did not eliminate many expanded lesional clones from scalp or blood. Normal scalp showed lower clonality than lesional scalp, especially alopecia totalis/universalis.

About this clone: The antigen is undetermined.

This TCR came from a human donor with alopecia areata. This sample comprised CD4+ T cells sorted from blood, obtained between weeks 49 and 50, from a patient treated with tofacitinib. This sequence joins TRBV11-2 and TRBJ2-2, with TRBD1 matching over 7 bases. The CDR3 loop is CASSFYTGVNSGELFF. The CDR3 DNA follows: TGTGCCAGCAGCTTTTATACAGGGGTAAATTCCGGGGAGCTGTTTTTT.